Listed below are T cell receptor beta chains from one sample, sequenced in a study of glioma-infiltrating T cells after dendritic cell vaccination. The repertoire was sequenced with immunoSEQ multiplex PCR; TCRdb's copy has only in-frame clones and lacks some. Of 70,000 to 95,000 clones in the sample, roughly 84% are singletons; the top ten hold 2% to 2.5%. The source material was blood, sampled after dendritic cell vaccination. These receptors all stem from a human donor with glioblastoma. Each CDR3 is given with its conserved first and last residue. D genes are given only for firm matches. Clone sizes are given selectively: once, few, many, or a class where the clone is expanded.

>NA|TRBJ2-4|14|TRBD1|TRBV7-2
CASSPGDRGNIQYF
TGTGCCAGCAGCCCCGGGGACAGAGGGAACATTCAGTACTTC
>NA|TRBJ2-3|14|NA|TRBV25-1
CASSEYRRTDTQYF
TGTGCCAGCAGTGAATACCGTCGCACAGATACGCAGTATTTT
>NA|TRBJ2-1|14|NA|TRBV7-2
CASSFTPFYNEQFF
TGTGCCAGCAGCTTTACTCCCTTTTACAATGAGCAGTTCTTC
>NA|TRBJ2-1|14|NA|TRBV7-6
CASSLGGLNNEQFF
TGTGCCAGCAGCTTAGGGGGGCTTAATAATGAGCAGTTCTTC
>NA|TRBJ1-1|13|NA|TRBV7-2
CASRRGAETEAFF
TGTGCCAGCAGGCGGGGGGCCGAAACTGAAGCTTTCTTT
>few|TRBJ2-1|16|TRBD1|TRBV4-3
CASSQDAGGFINEQFF
TGCGCCAGCAGCCAAGATGCAGGGGGTTTTATCAATGAGCAGTTCTTC
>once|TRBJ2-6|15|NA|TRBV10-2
CASRIASSGANVLTF
TGCGCCAGCAGGATAGCAAGCTCTGGGGCCAACGTCCTGACTTTC
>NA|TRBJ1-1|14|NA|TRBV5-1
CASSLEGGNTEAFF
TGCGCCAGCAGCTTGGAGGGAGGGAACACTGAAGCTTTCTTT
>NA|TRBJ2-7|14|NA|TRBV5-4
CASRVQGSSYEQYF
TGTGCCAGCAGGGTACAGGGCAGCTCCTACGAGCAGTACTTC
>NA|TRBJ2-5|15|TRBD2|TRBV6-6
CASSIAGGLQETQYF
TGTGCCAGCAGTATAGCGGGAGGGCTCCAAGAGACCCAGTACTTC
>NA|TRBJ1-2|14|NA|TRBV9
CASSLLTANYGYTF
TGTGCCAGCAGCCTCCTGACAGCTAACTATGGCTACACCTTC
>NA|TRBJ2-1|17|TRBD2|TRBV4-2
CASSYFSGGGSYNEQFF
TGTGCCAGCAGCTATTTTAGCGGGGGGGGCTCCTACAATGAGCAGTTCTTC
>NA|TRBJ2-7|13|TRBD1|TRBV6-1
CASRTGGGDEQYF
TGTGCCAGCAGGACAGGGGGCGGAGACGAGCAGTACTTC
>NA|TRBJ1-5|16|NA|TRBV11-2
CASSSGVLSVGQPQHF
TGTGCCAGCAGCTCGGGAGTTTTATCCGTAGGGCAGCCCCAGCATTTT
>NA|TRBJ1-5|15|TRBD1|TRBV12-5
CASGLSGTGNQPQHF
TGTGCTAGTGGTTTGTCCGGGACAGGCAATCAGCCCCAGCATTTT
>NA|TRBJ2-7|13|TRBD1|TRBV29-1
CSVEDRLTYEQYF
TGCAGCGTTGAGGACAGGCTTACCTACGAGCAGTACTTC
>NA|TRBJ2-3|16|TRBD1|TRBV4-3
CASSQRGTGGGDTQYF
TGCGCCAGCAGCCAACGGGGAACAGGGGGTGGAGATACGCAGTATTTT
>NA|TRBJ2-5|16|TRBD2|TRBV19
CASSTGGGLAEETQYF
TGTGCCAGTAGTACGGGGGGCGGACTAGCGGAAGAGACCCAGTACTTC
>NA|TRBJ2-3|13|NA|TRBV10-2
CASGTGGADTQYF
TGCGCCAGCGGTACAGGTGGGGCAGATACGCAGTATTTT
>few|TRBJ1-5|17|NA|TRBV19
CASTPLAGRSGNQPQHF
TGTGCCAGTACCCCCCTCGCGGGAAGATCGGGCAATCAGCCCCAGCATTTT
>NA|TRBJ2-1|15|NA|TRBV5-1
CASSQQGLPGDEQFF
TGCGCCAGCAGCCAACAGGGGCTACCGGGGGATGAGCAGTTCTTC
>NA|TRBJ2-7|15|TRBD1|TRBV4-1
CASSQAMGQSYEQYF
TGCGCCAGCAGCCAAGCCATGGGACAGTCCTACGAGCAGTACTTC
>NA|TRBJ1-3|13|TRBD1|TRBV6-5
CASRQGVGNTIYF
TGTGCCAGCAGACAGGGGGTCGGAAACACCATATATTTT
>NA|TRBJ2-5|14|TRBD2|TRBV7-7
CASSRTSGGETQYF
TGTGCCAGCAGCAGGACTAGCGGGGGTGAGACCCAGTACTTC
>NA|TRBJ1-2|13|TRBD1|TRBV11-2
CASSSAQQGAHTF
TGTGCCAGCAGCTCCGCACAACAGGGGGCGCATACCTTC
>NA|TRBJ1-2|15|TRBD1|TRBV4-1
CASSQEVQGAYGYTF
TGCGCCAGCAGCCAAGAAGTTCAGGGGGCCTATGGCTACACCTTC
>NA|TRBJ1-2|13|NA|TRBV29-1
CSAGTGSGYGYTF
TGCAGCGCCGGAACAGGGAGCGGCTATGGCTACACCTTC
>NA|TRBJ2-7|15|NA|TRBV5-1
CASSLLAGKAYEQYF
TGCGCCAGCAGCTTGTTAGCAGGGAAAGCCTACGAGCAGTACTTC
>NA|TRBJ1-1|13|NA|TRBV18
CASSPGGRREAFF
TGTGCCAGCTCACCCGGAGGGAGAAGGGAGGCTTTCTTT
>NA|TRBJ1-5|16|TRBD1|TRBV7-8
CASSLVGGGGNQPQHF
TGTGCCAGCAGCTTAGTTGGAGGGGGCGGCAATCAGCCCCAGCATTTT
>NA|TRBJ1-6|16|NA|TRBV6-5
CASSYPRGGENSPLHF
TGTGCCAGCAGTTACCCCCGGGGAGGAGAAAATTCACCCCTCCACTTT
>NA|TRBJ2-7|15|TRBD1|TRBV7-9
CASSPWTGVGNEQYF
TGTGCCAGCAGCCCCTGGACAGGGGTTGGGAACGAGCAGTACTTC
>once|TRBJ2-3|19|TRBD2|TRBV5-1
CASSTSSRAGGRGTDTQYF
TGCGCCAGCAGCACATCCTCCCGAGCGGGGGGCCGGGGCACAGATACGCAGTATTTT
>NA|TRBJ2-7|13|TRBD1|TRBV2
CASNGDREYEQYF
TGTGCCAGCAACGGGGACAGGGAGTACGAGCAGTACTTC
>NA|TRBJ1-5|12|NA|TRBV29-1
CSVFNSNQPQHF
TGCAGCGTTTTTAATAGCAATCAGCCCCAGCATTTT
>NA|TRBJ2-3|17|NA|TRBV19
CASSIYPSGTSTDTQYF
TGTGCCAGTAGTATATACCCCTCAGGGACTAGCACAGATACGCAGTATTTT
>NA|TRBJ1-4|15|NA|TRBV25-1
CASSQGTTPGEKLFF
TGTGCCAGCAGTCAGGGGACCACGCCGGGTGAAAAACTGTTTTTT
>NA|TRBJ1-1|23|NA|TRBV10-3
CAISESAITSSQGRPLRTPKAFF
TGTGCCATCAGTGAGTCGGCAATAACAAGTAGTCAGGGGCGACCATTGAGAACACCTAAAGCTTTCTTT
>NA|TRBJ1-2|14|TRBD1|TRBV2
CASSEAPGGNGYTF
TGTGCCAGCAGTGAAGCGCCAGGGGGAAATGGCTACACCTTC
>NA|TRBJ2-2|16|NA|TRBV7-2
CASSIGGGKNTGELFF
TGTGCCAGCAGTATTGGCGGCGGGAAGAACACCGGGGAGCTGTTTTTT
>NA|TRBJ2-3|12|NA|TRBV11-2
CASSPVPDTQYF
TGTGCCAGCAGCCCCGTCCCAGATACGCAGTATTTT
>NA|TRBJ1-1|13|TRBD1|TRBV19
CASTTTGGREAFF
TGTGCCAGTACGACGACAGGGGGCCGTGAAGCTTTCTTT
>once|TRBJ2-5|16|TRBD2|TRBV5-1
CASSLGLAGFLETQYF
TGCGCCAGCAGCTTGGGTCTAGCGGGGTTTTTAGAGACCCAGTACTTC
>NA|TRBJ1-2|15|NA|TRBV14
CASSQSLGEAYGYTF
TGTGCCAGCAGCCAGAGCCTAGGGGAAGCCTATGGCTACACCTTC
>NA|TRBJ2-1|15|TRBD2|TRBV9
CASSHSGSNYNEQFF
TGTGCCAGCAGCCATAGCGGGAGTAATTACAATGAGCAGTTCTTC
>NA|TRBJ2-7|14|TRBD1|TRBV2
CASSDQGAGYEQYF
TGTGCCAGCAGTGACCAGGGGGCAGGCTACGAGCAGTACTTC
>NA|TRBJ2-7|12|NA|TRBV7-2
CASSLGAYEQYF
TGTGCCAGCAGCTTAGGAGCTTACGAGCAGTACTTC
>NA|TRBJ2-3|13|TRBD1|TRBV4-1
CASSQTGGWSQYF
TGCGCCAGCAGCCAGACAGGGGGCTGGTCGCAGTATTTT
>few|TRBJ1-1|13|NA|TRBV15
CATSSTVNTEAFF
TGTGCCACCAGCTCGACAGTGAACACTGAAGCTTTCTTT